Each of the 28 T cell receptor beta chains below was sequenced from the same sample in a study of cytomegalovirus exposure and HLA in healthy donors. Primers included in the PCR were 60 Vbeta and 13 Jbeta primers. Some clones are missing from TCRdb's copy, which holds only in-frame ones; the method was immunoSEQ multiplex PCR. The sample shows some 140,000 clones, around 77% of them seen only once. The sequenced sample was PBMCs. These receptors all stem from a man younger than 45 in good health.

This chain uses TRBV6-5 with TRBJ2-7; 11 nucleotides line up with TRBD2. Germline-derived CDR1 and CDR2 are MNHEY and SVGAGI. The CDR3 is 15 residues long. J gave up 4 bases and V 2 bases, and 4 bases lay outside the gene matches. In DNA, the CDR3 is TGTGCCAGCAGTTACCGACTAGCGGGGTTATACGAGCAGTACTTC. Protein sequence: CASSYRLAGLYEQYF.

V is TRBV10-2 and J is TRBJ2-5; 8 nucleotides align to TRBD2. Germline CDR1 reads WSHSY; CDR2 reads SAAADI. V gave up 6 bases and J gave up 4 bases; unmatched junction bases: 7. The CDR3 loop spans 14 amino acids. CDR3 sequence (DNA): TGCGCCAGCAGGGAAGCGGGAGTTGGAGAGACCCAGTACTTC. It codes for CASREAGVGETQYF.

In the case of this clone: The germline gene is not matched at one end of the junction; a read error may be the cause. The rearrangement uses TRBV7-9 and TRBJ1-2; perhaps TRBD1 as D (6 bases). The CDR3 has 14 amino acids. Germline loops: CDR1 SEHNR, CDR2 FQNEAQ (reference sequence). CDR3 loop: CSSSLGQGNYGYTF. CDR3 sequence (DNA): TGTTCCAGCAGCTTAGGGCAGGGGAACTATGGCTACACCTTC.

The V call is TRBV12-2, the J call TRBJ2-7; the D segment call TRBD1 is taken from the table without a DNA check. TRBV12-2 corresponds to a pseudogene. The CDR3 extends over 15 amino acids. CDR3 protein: CASRFLKGGRDEQYF. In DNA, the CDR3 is TGTGCAAGTCGCTTCCTGAAAGGGGGCCGGGACGAGCAGTACTTC.

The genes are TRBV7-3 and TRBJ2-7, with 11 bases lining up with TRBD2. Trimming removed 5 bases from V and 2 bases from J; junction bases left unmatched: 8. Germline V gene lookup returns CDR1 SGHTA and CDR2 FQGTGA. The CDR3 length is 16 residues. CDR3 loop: CASSLRASGGTYEQYF. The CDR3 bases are TGTGCCAGCAGCCTCCGAGCTAGCGGGGGGACCTACGAGCAGTACTTC.

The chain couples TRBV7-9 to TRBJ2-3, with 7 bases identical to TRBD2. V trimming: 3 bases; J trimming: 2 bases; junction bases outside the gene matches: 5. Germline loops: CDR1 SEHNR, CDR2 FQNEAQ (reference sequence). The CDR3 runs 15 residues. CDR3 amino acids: CASSFGAGFTDTQYF. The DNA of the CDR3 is TGTGCCAGCAGCTTCGGAGCGGGATTCACAGATACGCAGTATTTT.

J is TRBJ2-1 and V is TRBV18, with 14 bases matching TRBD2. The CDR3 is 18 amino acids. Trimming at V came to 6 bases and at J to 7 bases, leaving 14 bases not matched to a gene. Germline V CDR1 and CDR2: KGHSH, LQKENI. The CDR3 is CASSPGTSGSFIWNEQFF. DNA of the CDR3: TGTGCCAGCTCTCCCGGGACTAGCGGGAGTTTTATTTGGAATGAGCAGTTCTTC.

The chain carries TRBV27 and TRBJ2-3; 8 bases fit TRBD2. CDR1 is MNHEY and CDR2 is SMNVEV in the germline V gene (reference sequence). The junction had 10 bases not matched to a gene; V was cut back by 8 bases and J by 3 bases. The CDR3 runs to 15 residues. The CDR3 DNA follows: TGTGCCAGCGCCAAGGGACTAGTGGGGACAGATACGCAGTATTTT. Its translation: CASAKGLVGTDTQYF.

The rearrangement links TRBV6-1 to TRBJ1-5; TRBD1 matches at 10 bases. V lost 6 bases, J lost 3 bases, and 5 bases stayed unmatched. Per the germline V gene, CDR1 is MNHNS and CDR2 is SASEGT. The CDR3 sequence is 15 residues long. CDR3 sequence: CASSKGQGHNQPQHF. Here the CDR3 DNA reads TGTGCCAGCAGCAAGGGACAGGGGCACAATCAGCCCCAGCATTTT.

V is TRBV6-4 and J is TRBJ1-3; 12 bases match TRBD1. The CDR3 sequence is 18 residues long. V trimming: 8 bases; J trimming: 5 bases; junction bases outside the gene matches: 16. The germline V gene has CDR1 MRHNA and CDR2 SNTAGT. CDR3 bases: TGTGCCAGCCCGCGGGACAGGGGGCACAAGAGGTTCAGAAACACCATATATTTT. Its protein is CASPRDRGHKRFRNTIYF.

The CDR3 here is CASLTGTFMNTEAFF. The DNA for the CDR3 is TGTGCCAGTTTAACAGGAACCTTTATGAACACTGAAGCTTTCTTT. This sequence joins TRBV2 and TRBJ1-1; weak D call: TRBD1 (5 bases). The CDR3 runs 15 residues. Between the trimmed V and J ends, which lost 9 bases and 0 bases, there was a span of 17 bases. Germline lookup yields CDR1 SNHLY and CDR2 FYNNEI.

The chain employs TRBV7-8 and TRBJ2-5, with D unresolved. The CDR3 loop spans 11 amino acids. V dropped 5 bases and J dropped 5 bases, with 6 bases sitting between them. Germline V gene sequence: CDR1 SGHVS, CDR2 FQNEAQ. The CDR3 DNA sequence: TGTGCCAGCAGCCCCAGGGAGACCCAGTACTTC. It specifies CASSPRETQYF.

The CDR3 DNA reads TGTGCCAGCAGCCCTAGCGGGAGTATCTCCTACGAGCAGTACTTC. As protein: CASSPSGSISYEQYF. This rearrangement joins TRBV6-5 to TRBJ2-7; 10 nucleotides agree with TRBD2. Per germline, CDR1 MNHEY and CDR2 SVGAGI. Losses at the gene ends were 6 bases for V and 0 bases for J; bases not matched to a gene: 5. The CDR3 loop spans 15 amino acids.

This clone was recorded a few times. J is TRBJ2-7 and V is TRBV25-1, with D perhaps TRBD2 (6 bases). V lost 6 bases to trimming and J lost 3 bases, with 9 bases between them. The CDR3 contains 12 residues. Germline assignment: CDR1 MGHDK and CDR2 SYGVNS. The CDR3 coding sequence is TGTGCCAGCAGGGGGGGTGACTACGAGCAGTACTTC. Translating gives CASRGGDYEQYF.

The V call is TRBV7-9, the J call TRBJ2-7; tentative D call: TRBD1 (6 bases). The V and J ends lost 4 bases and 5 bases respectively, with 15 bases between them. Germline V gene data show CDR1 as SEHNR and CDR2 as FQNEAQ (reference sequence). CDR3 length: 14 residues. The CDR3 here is CASSSTGLVNEQYF. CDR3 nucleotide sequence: TGTGCCAGCAGCTCCACAGGGCTTGTCAACGAGCAGTACTTC.

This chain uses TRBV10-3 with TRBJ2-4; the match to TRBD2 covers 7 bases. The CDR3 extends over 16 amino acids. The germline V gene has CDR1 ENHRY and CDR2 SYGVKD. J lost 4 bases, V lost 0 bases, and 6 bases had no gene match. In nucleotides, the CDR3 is TGTGCCATCAGTGAGTCGCGGGAGAGGGGAAAAAACATTCAGTACTTC. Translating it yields CAISESRERGKNIQYF.

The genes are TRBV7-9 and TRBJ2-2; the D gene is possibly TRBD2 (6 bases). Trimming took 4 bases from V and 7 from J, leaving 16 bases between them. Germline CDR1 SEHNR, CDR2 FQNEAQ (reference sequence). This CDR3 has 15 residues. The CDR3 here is CASSSAPGVIGELFF. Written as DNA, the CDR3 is TGTGCCAGCAGCTCCGCGCCGGGAGTAATCGGGGAGCTGTTTTTT.

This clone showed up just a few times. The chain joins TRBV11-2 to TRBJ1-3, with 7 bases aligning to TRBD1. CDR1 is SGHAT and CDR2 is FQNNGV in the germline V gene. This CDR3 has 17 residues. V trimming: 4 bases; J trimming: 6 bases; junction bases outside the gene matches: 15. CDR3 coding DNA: TGTGCCAGCAGCTCCCCCCGGACAGGACAAGACCTAAACACCATATATTTT. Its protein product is CASSSPRTGQDLNTIYF.

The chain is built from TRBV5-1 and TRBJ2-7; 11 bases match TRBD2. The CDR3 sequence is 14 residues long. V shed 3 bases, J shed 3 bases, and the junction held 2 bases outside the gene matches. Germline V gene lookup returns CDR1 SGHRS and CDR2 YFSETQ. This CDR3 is CASSSTSGGYEQYF. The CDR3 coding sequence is TGCGCCAGCAGCTCCACTAGCGGGGGCTACGAGCAGTACTTC. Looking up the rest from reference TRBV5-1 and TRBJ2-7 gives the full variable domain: KAGVTQTPRYLIKTRGQQVTLSCSPISGHRSVSWYQQTPGQGLQFLFEYFSETQRNKGNFPGRFSGRQFSNSRSEMNVSTLELGDSALYLCASSSTSGGYEQYFGPGTRLTVT.

In nucleotides, the CDR3 is TGTGCCAGCAGCCCAGGGGGATCACCCCTCCACTTT. Protein sequence: CASSPGGSPLHF. The genes are TRBV9 and TRBJ1-6; 7 bases agree with TRBD1. J gave up 10 bases and V 4 bases, and 2 bases lay outside the gene matches. The CDR3 runs to 12 residues. The germline gives CDR1 SGDLS, CDR2 YYNGEE. Full variable domain (remainder filled in from reference TRBV9 and TRBJ1-6): DSGVTQTPKHLITATGQRVTLRCSPRSGDLSVYWYQQSLDQGLQFLIQYYNGEERAKGNILERFSAQQFPDLHSELNLSSLELGDSALYFCASSPGGSPLHFGNGTRLTVT.

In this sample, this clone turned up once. CDR3 in DNA: TGTGCCAGCTCACCCTCGAATGTCAGGGGAAGGAGGGATACGCAGTATTTT. Protein: CASSPSNVRGRRDTQYF. This chain joins TRBV18 and TRBJ2-3; possibly TRBD1 for D (6 bases). This CDR3 has 17 residues. V gave up 3 bases and J gave up 6 bases, with 22 bases separating them. Germline V gives CDR1 KGHSH, CDR2 LQKENI.

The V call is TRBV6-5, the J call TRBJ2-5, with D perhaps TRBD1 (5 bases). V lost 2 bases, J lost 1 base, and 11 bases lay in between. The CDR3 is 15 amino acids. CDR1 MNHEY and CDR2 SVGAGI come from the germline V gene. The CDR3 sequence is CASSYDAGPQETQYF. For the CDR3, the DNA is TGTGCCAGCAGTTACGACGCAGGGCCCCAAGAGACCCAGTACTTC.

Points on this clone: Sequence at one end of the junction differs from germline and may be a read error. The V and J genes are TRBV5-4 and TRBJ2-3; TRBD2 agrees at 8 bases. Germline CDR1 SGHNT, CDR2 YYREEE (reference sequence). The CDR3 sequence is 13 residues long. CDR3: CASSLSSETSADF. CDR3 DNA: TGTGCCAGCAGCTTGAGTTCGGAGACTAGCGCCGATTTT.

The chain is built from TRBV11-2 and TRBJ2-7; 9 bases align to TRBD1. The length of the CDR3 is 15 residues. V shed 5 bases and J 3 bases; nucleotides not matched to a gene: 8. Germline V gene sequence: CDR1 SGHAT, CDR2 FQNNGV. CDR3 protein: CASSITGGFDYEQYF. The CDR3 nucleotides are TGTGCCAGCAGCATTACAGGGGGCTTTGACTACGAGCAGTACTTC.

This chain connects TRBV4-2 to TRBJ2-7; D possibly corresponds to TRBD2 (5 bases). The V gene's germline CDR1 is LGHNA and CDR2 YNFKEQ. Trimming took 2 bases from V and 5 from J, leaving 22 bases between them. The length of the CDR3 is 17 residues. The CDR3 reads CASSQWFLEDLRDEQYF. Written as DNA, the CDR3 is TGTGCCAGCAGCCAATGGTTTTTGGAGGACCTGCGAGACGAGCAGTACTTC.

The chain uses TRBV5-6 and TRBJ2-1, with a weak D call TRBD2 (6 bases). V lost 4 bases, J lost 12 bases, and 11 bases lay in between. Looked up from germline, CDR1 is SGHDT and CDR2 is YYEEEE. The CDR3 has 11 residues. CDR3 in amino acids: CASSGRRGQFF. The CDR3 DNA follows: TGTGCCAGCAGCGGGAGGAGAGGGCAGTTCTTC.

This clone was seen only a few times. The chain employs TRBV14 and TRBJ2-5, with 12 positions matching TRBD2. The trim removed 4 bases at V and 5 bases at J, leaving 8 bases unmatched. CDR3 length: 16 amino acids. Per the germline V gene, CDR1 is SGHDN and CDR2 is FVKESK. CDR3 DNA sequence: TGTGCCAGCAGCCCCCCCTCGCTAGCGGGAGGGGAGACCCAGTACTTC. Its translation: CASSPPSLAGGETQYF.

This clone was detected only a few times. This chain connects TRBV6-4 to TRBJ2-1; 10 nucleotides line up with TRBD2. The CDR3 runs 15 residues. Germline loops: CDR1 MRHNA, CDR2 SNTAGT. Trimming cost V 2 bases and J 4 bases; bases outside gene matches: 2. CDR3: CASSDGTSEYNEQFF. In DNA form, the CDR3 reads TGTGCCAGCAGTGACGGGACTAGCGAATACAATGAGCAGTTCTTC.